These 19 T cell receptor beta chains originate from one sample sequenced in a study of T cell responses to AZD1222 COVID-19 vaccine (dated by TCRdb to 2020 to 2023). Library construction relied on the immunoSEQ multiplex PCR assay. The immuneACCESS repertoire file appears here via TCRdb, limited to in-frame rearrangements. These files lack a portion of the clones; in checked studies, under half of the deficit traces to unresolved V genes, and the cause of the others is not known. In this sample the table shows over 20,000 clones, 80% to 90% of which occur a single time. The leading ten clones occupy approximately 2.6% of the sample. The sample's time point, from its label and the paper: about 28 days (+/-7) after the second vaccine dose. Material: peripheral blood, obtained 28 days after the second AZD1222 dose. Source of these receptors: an adult who received the AZD1222 COVID-19 vaccine.

The rearrangement joins TRBV5-4 to TRBJ1-3; tentative D call: TRBD1 (5 bases). The CDR3 is 14 residues long. V gave up 2 bases and J gave up 0 bases, with 6 bases separating them. Germline values: CDR1 SGHNT, CDR2 YYREEE (reference sequence). CDR3 DNA sequence: TGTGCCAGCAGCTTAGACAGCTCTGGAAACACCATATATTTT. It specifies CASSLDSSGNTIYF.

The V gene is TRBV29-1, the J gene TRBJ1-4; D is unresolved. The CDR3 loop spans 14 amino acids. CDR1 SQVTM and CDR2 ANQGSEA come from the germline V gene. Trimming removed 6 bases at V and 8 bases at J, with 19 bases between. CDR3 DNA: TGCAGCGTCCTCGGAGACCGGGAGCGGGAAAAACTGTTTTTT. It encodes CSVLGDREREKLFF.

In the case of this clone: At one end the junction does not follow the germline gene, possibly because of a read error. The genes are TRBV5-6 and TRBJ1-5, with D possibly matching TRBD1 (5 bases). Germline lookup yields CDR1 SGHDT and CDR2 YYEEEE. The CDR3 length is 12 residues. Here the CDR3 reads CGSSLAGGPQHF. The DNA of the CDR3 is TGTGGCAGCAGCTTGGCGGGGGGGCCCCAGCATTTT.

This clone was counted only a few times. This chain uses TRBV23-1 with TRBJ2-7; the D is unclear. TRBV23-1 qualifies as an ORF whose function is uncertain. CDR3 length: 16 residues. Trimming took off 2 bases at V and 4 bases at J, with 18 bases between the two ends. CDR3: CASSQPGPPAYYEQYF. The CDR3 DNA follows: TGCGCCAGCAGTCAACCCGGACCCCCGGCGTATTACGAGCAGTACTTC.

The rearrangement links TRBV5-5 to TRBJ1-2, with 8 bases that match TRBD1. Losses at the gene ends were 4 bases for V and 6 bases for J; bases not matched to a gene: 5. The CDR3 runs 13 residues. Per the germline V gene, CDR1 is SGHKS and CDR2 is YYEKEE (reference sequence). Here the CDR3 DNA reads TGTGCCAGCAGCCTTCCGACAGGGGATGGCTACACCTTC. Its translation is CASSLPTGDGYTF.

J is TRBJ1-5 and V is TRBV6-2 or TRBV6-3; 7 nucleotides match TRBD1. This CDR3 region has 15 residues. Germline lookup yields CDR1 MNHEY and CDR2 SVGEGT. V lost 0 bases, J lost 6 bases, and 5 bases stayed unmatched. The CDR3 reads CASSYSPGGSQPQHF. CDR3 coding DNA: TGTGCCAGCAGTTACTCGCCAGGGGGTAGTCAGCCCCAGCATTTT.

The V gene is TRBV6-1, the J gene TRBJ2-1; no clear D gene. Per the germline V gene, CDR1 is MNHNS and CDR2 is SASEGT. The CDR3 extends over 11 amino acids. V was trimmed by 2 bases and J by 7 bases, leaving 3 bases between them. This chain's CDR3 is CASSETNEQFF. CDR3 nucleotides: TGTGCCAGCAGTGAAACTAATGAGCAGTTCTTC.

The V call is TRBV6-1, the J call TRBJ2-3; 9 bases line up with TRBD2. Germline lookup yields CDR1 MNHNS and CDR2 SASEGT. After removal of 4 bases from V and 2 bases from J, the junction contained 7 bases not matched to a gene. This CDR3 comprises 16 residues. The CDR3 DNA is TGTGCCAGCAGTGGGTCAGCGGGGGGCAACACAGATACGCAGTATTTT. Its protein product is CASSGSAGGNTDTQYF.

This rearrangement joins TRBV7-3 to TRBJ2-2; TRBD1 matches 8 bases. The CDR3 is made up of 14 amino acids. Germline-derived CDR1 and CDR2 are SGHTA and FQGTGA. V was clipped by 4 bases and J by 4 bases; unmatched bases: 2. The CDR3: CASSSTGGTGELFF. CDR3 sequence (DNA): TGTGCCAGCAGCTCAACAGGGGGCACCGGGGAGCTGTTTTTT. Drawing the rest from reference TRBV7-3 and TRBJ2-2, the complete variable domain is GAGVSQTPSNKVTEKGKYVELRCDPISGHTALYWYRQSLGQGPEFLIYFQGTGAADDSGLPNDRFFAVRPEGSVSTLKIQRTERGDSAVYLCASSSTGGTGELFFGEGSRLTVL.

The chain combines TRBV19 with TRBJ1-4, with a weak D call TRBD1 (6 bases). Germline loops: CDR1 LNHDA, CDR2 SQIVND (reference sequence). This CDR3 is 15 amino acids long. V shed 6 bases and J shed 0 bases, with 11 bases lying between them. DNA for the CDR3: TGTGCCAGTAGCTGGGGGCAGGCAACTAATGAAAAACTGTTTTTT. The encoded protein is CASSWGQATNEKLFF.

This sequence joins TRBV2 and TRBJ1-1; TRBD1 agrees at 10 bases. CDR3 length: 16 residues. V was pared by 6 bases and J by 5 bases, with 12 bases of the junction left unmatched. The V gene's germline CDR1 is SNHLY and CDR2 FYNNEI. The CDR3 protein is CASSATGTGVLTEAFF. The CDR3 DNA is TGTGCCAGCAGCGCAACCGGGACAGGGGTTCTTACTGAAGCTTTCTTT.

This chain's CDR3 is CASSERGVGRGEKLFF. CDR3 DNA: TGTGCCAGCAGTGAAAGGGGTGTGGGACGGGGCGAAAAACTGTTTTTT. V is TRBV6-1 and J is TRBJ1-4, with a tentative D call TRBD1 (5 bases). The CDR3 is made up of 16 amino acids. V was pared by 2 bases and J by 8 bases, with 18 bases between. Germline assignment: CDR1 MNHNS and CDR2 SASEGT.

V is TRBV27 and J is TRBJ2-2; 7 nucleotides match TRBD1. The CDR3 sequence is 16 residues long. J was trimmed by 3 bases and V by 3 bases; bases with no gene match: 7. Germline-derived CDR1 and CDR2 are MNHEY and SMNVEV (reference sequence). The CDR3 sequence: CASSFRDRVDTGELFF. The CDR3 DNA follows: TGTGCCAGCAGTTTTCGCGACAGGGTGGACACCGGGGAGCTGTTTTTT.

V and J are TRBV2 and TRBJ1-2, with a possible D match to TRBD1 (6 bases). With 5 bases removed from V and 4 bases from J, the gap between germline ends came to 14 bases. Per germline, CDR1 SNHLY and CDR2 FYNNEI. The CDR3 length is 14 residues. This chain's CDR3 is CASSRRDIGYGYTF. CDR3 DNA sequence: TGTGCCAGCAGTAGACGGGACATTGGCTATGGCTACACCTTC.

The V call is TRBV5-1, the J call TRBJ1-2, with D possibly TRBD1 on 5 matching bases. From germline, CDR1 is SGHRS and CDR2 YFSETQ. The CDR3 contains 15 residues. The germline V and J ends were trimmed by 0 bases and 2 bases, with 11 bases remaining between them. Here the CDR3 DNA reads TGCGCCAGCAGCTTGGCCTCACAGGAGAACTATGGCTACACCTTC. Protein sequence: CASSLASQENYGYTF. Supplemented by reference TRBV5-1 and TRBJ1-2, the full variable domain reads KAGVTQTPRYLIKTRGQQVTLSCSPISGHRSVSWYQQTPGQGLQFLFEYFSETQRNKGNFPGRFSGRQFSNSRSEMNVSTLELGDSALYLCASSLASQENYGYTFGSGTRLTVV.

V and J are TRBV3-1 (or the pseudogene TRBV3-2) and TRBJ1-1; D is undetermined. In germline, CDR1 is LGHDT, CDR2 YNNKEL (reference sequence). The V end was cut by 8 bases, the J end by 7 bases, with 17 bases between. This CDR3 is 13 amino acids long. The CDR3 reads CASSLNPKSEAFF. The CDR3 nucleotides read TGTGCCAGCTCCCTAAACCCGAAGAGTGAAGCTTTCTTT.

This chain links TRBV21-1 with TRBJ1-4. TRBV21-1 is a pseudogene. The CDR3 loop spans 15 amino acids. The CDR3 protein is CASSRGGGPNEKLFF. The CDR3, as DNA: TGTGCCAGCAGCAGAGGCGGAGGGCCAAATGAAAAACTGTTTTTT.

The chain combines TRBV7-9 with TRBJ2-1; D uncertain. This CDR3 region has 12 residues. V dropped 5 bases and J dropped 3 bases, with 5 bases sitting between them. Germline V gives CDR1 SEHNR, CDR2 FQNEAQ (reference sequence). CDR3 nucleotide sequence: TGTGCCAGCAGCCCCCTCTACAATGAGCAGTTCTTC. This sequence encodes CASSPLYNEQFF.

The chain has TRBV19 and TRBJ1-6; 8 nucleotides line up with TRBD1. The CDR3 contains 18 residues. Germline-derived CDR1 and CDR2 are LNHDA and SQIVND (reference sequence). Trimming cost V 2 bases and J 0 bases; bases outside gene matches: 6. The CDR3 nucleotides are TGTGCCAGTAGTATACGGACAGGGCCGAGCTCCTATAATTCACCCCTCCACTTT. Amino acid sequence: CASSIRTGPSSYNSPLHF.